Listed below are T cell receptor beta chains from one sample, sequenced in a study of blood T cell repertoires in COVID-19. Profiled with immunoSEQ multiplex PCR; TCRdb holds only in-frame clones, not every one. The sample has roughly 180,000 clones, over 70% seen once. The sequencing sample was made of peripheral blood. These receptors originate from a man aged 60 to 69 with active or convalescent COVID-19. Both conserved end residues are part of each CDR3. A D gene is named only where the DNA matches it firmly. Only part of the rows carry a size: once, few, many, or a class if the clone is expanded.

clone_size | d_call | j_call | v_call | cdr3_nt | cdr3_aa
once | - | TRBJ1-2 | TRBV6-4 | TGTGCCAGCAGCCCAGAATGGGGGCGAAATGGCTACACCTTC | CASSPEWGRNGYTF
- | TRBD2 | TRBJ2-1 | TRBV6-2/TRBV6-3 | TGTGCCAGCAGTTACCCAGAATCTAGCGGGAGGGTTCTCAATGAGCAGTTCTTC | CASSYPESSGRVLNEQFF
- | TRBD2 | TRBJ2-1 | TRBV10-3 | TGTGCCATCACCGAACTAGCGGGAGGGTGGGATGAGCAGTTCTTC | CAITELAGGWDEQFF
- | - | TRBJ1-2 | TRBV10-3 | TGTGCCATCAGTGGTGTGACAGTCTATGGCTACACCTTC | CAISGVTVYGYTF
- | TRBD2 | TRBJ2-5 | TRBV7-7 | TGTGCCAGCAGCTTAGGACTAGCGGAACAAGAGACCCAGTACTTC | CASSLGLAEQETQYF
- | TRBD2 | TRBJ2-1 | TRBV7-3 | TGTGCCAGCAGCTTGACTAGCGGGAAACTTAACGATGAGCAGTTCTTC | CASSLTSGKLNDEQFF
- | - | TRBJ1-5 | TRBV28 | TGTGCCAGCAGTTTAACAGTCAGGCTTAGCAATCAGCCCCAGCATTTT | CASSLTVRLSNQPQHF
- | - | TRBJ1-3 | TRBV24-1 | TGTGCCACCATTCCTAATCCAGGGAAGGGAAACACCATATATTTT | CATIPNPGKGNTIYF
- | - | TRBJ2-2 | TRBV12-5 | TGTGCTAGTGGTAGAGATGCGGGAAACACCGGGGAGCTGTTTTTT | CASGRDAGNTGELFF
- | - | TRBJ2-7 | TRBV7-2 | TGTGCCAGCAGCTTGGGTGGCAGGGTAACCTACGAGCAGTACTTC | CASSLGGRVTYEQYF
- | - | TRBJ2-7 | TRBV10-3 | TGTGCCATCAGGGGGGCCCCCTACGAGCAGTACTTC | CAIRGAPYEQYF
- | - | TRBJ2-7 | TRBV15 | TGTGCCACCAGCAGAGAGGCAGGGGCATACGAGCAGTACTTC | CATSREAGAYEQYF
once | TRBD2 | TRBJ2-7 | TRBV2 | TGTGCCAGCAGAGACAGGGGAACTAGCGGGAGGTACGAGCAGTACTTC | CASRDRGTSGRYEQYF
- | TRBD2 | TRBJ2-3 | TRBV5-6 | TGTGCCAGCAGCTTTACTAGCGTCACAGATACGCAGTATTTT | CASSFTSVTDTQYF
- | - | TRBJ2-7 | TRBV29-1 | TGCAGCGTTGTTGGGGCAGGGGCCTTTTGGGGAACCTACGAGCAGTACTTC | CSVVGAGAFWGTYEQYF
- | - | TRBJ2-1 | TRBV6-2/TRBV6-3 | TGTGCCAGCAGTCCGTCGGACAGCTACAATGAGCAGTTCTTC | CASSPSDSYNEQFF
- | - | TRBJ1-2 | TRBV6-5 | TGTGCCAGCAGGATAGGGGAGGTTAATGGCTACACCTTC | CASRIGEVNGYTF
once | TRBD1 | TRBJ2-7 | TRBV5-6 | TGTGCCAGCAGCTTTCGGGACAGGGTGGACGAGCAGTACTTC | CASSFRDRVDEQYF
- | - | TRBJ1-6 | TRBV6-2/TRBV6-3 | TGTGCCAGCAGTTACGGGAGTCTGACGGGGAATTCACCCCTCCACTTT | CASSYGSLTGNSPLHF
- | TRBD1 | TRBJ2-7 | TRBV2 | TGTGCCAGCAGTGTGGACAGGGGGATCTACGAGCAGTACTTC | CASSVDRGIYEQYF
few | - | TRBJ1-5 | TRBV21-1 | TGTGCCAGCAGCGGGACTGGACGTTGGCCCCAGCATTTT | CASSGTGRWPQHF
- | - | TRBJ2-2 | TRBV20-1 | TGCAGTGCTAGTCACAGAGCGGGCGGGGAGCTGTTTTTT | CSASHRAGGELFF
- | - | TRBJ1-4 | TRBV28 | TGTGCCAGCAGTTTATACATGGATGAAAAACTGTTTTTT | CASSLYMDEKLFF
- | - | TRBJ1-5 | TRBV6-1 | TGTGCCAGCAGTGACAGCGGGAATCAGCCCCAGCATTTT | CASSDSGNQPQHF
- | TRBD1 | TRBJ1-5 | TRBV18 | TGTGCCAGCTCACGTCAGGCTGGACAGGGCAATCAGCCCCAGCATTTT | CASSRQAGQGNQPQHF
once | - | TRBJ2-1 | TRBV4-2 | TGTGCCAGCAGCCAAGTATCACCCGATCCCGGGCAGTTCTTC | CASSQVSPDPGQFF
- | TRBD2 | TRBJ2-7 | TRBV6-2/TRBV6-3 | TGTGCCAGCAGCATTAGCGGGAGCTACGAGCAGTACTTC | CASSISGSYEQYF
- | - | TRBJ1-2 | TRBV2 | TGTGCCAGCACCGCCAACGGCTATGGCTACACCTTC | CASTANGYGYTF
many | - | TRBJ1-2 | TRBV7-3 | TGTGCCAGCAGCCCCCAGGTAGGCGCAGGATTGGATGGCTACACCTTC | CASSPQVGAGLDGYTF
- | - | TRBJ2-1 | TRBV2 | TGTGCCAGCACCTACGAACCTTCTTCCTACAATGAGCAGTTCTTC | CASTYEPSSYNEQFF
- | - | TRBJ1-5 | TRBV6-6 | TGTGCCAGCAGTTACGACAGGAATAATCAGCCCCAGCATTTT | CASSYDRNNQPQHF